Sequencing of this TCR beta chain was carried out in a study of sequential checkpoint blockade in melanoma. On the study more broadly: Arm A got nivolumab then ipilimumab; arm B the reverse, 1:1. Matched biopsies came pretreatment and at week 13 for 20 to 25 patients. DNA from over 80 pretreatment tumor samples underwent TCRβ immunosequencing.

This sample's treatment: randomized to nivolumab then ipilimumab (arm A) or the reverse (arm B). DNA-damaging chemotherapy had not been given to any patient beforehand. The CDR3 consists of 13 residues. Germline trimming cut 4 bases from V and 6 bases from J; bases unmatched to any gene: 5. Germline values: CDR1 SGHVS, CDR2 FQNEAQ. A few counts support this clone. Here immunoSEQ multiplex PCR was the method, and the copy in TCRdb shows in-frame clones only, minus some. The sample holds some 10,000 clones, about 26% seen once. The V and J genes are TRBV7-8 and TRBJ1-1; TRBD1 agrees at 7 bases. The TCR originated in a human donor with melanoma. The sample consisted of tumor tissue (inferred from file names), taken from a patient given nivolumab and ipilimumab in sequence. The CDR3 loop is CASSSDREPEAFF. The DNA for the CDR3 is TGTGCCAGCAGCTCCGACAGGGAGCCTGAAGCTTTCTTT.